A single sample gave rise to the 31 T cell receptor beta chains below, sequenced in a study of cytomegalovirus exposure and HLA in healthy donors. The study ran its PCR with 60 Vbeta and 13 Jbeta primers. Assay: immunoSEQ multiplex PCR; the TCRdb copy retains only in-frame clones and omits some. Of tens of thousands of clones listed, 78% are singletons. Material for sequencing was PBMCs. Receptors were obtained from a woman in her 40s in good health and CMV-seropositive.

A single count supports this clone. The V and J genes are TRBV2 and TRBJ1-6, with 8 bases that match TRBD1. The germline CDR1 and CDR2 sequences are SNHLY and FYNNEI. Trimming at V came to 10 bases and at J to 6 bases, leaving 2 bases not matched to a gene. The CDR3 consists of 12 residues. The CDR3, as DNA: TGTGCCACCCAGGGGGCTAATTCACCCCTCCACTTT. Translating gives CATQGANSPLHF.

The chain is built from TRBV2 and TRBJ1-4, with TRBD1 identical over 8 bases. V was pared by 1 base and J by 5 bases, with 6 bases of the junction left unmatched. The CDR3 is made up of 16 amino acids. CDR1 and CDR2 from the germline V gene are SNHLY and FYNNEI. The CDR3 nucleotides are TGTGCCAGCAGTGAAGGTTCAAACAGGGGGAATGAAAAACTGTTTTTT. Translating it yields CASSEGSNRGNEKLFF.

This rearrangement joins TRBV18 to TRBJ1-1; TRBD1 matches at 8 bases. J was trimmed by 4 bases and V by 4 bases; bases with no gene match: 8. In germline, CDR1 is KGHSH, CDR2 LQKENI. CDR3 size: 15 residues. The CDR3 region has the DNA TGTGCCAGCTCACAAGACAGGGGCGAGGGCACTGAAGCTTTCTTT. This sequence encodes CASSQDRGEGTEAFF.

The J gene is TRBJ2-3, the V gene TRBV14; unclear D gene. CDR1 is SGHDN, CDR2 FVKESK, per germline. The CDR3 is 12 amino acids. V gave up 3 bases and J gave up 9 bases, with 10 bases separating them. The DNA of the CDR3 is TGTGCCAGCAGCCAGGGTCCCGGGACGCAGTATTTT. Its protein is CASSQGPGTQYF. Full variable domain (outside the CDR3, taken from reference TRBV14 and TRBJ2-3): EAGVTQFPSHSVIEKGQTVTLRCDPISGHDNLYWYRRVMGKEIKFLLHFVKESKQDESGMPNNRFLAERTGGTYSTLKVQPAELEDSGVYFCASSQGPGTQYFGPGTRLTVL.

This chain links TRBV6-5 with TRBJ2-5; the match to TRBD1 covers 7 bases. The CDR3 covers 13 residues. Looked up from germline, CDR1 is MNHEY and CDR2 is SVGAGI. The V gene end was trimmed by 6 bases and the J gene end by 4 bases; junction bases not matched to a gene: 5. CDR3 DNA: TGTGCCAGCAGACGACAGGGACGAGAGACCCAGTACTTC. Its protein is CASRRQGRETQYF.

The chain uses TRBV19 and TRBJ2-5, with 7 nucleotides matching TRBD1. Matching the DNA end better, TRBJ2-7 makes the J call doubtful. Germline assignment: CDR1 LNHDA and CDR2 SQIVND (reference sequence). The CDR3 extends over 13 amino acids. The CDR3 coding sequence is TGTGCCACCGCTCCGGGACAGCCCTACGAGCAGTACTTC. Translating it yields CATAPGQPYEQYF.

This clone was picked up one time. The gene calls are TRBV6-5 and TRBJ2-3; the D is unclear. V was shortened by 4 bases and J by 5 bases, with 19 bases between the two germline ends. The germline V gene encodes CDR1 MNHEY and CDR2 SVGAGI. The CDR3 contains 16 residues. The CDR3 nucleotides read TGTGCCAGCAGTTCCCCGAGAAGCCCAAATTTAGATACGCAGTATTTT. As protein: CASSSPRSPNLDTQYF.

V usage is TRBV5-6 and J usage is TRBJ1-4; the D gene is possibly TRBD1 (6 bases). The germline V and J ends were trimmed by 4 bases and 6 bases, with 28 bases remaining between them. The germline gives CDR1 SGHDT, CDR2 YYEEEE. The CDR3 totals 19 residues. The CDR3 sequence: CASSPIRGDKGFLDEKLFF. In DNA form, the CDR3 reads TGTGCCAGCAGCCCCATCCGGGGGGACAAGGGGTTCCTAGATGAAAAACTGTTTTTT.

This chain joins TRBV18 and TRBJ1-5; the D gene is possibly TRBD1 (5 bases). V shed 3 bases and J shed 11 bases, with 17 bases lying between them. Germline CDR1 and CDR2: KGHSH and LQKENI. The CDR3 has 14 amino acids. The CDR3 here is CASSPGDGLQAQHF. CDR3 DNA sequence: TGTGCCAGCTCACCCGGAGACGGCCTACAGGCCCAGCATTTT.

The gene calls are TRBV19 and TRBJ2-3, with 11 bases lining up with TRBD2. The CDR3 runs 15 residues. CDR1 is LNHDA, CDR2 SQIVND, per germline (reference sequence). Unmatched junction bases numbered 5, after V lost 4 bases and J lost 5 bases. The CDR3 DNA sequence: TGTGCCAGTAGTAATAGCGGGGGGGCCGAAGATACGCAGTATTTT. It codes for CASSNSGGAEDTQYF. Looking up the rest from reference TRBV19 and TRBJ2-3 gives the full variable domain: DGGITQSPKYLFRKEGQNVTLSCEQNLNHDAMYWYRQDPGQGLRLIYYSQIVNDFQKGDIAEGYSVSREKKESFPLTVTSAQKNPTAFYLCASSNSGGAEDTQYFGPGTRLTVL.

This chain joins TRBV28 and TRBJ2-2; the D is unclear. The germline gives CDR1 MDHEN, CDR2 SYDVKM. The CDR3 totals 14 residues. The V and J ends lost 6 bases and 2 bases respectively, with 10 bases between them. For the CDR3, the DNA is TGTGCCAGCAGCCCCCACCTAAACACCGGGGAGCTGTTTTTT. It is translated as CASSPHLNTGELFF.

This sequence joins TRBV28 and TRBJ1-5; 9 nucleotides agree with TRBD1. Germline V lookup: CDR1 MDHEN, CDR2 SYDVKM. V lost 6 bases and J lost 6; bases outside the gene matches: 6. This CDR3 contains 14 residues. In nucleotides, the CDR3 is TGTGCCAGCAGCCCACAGGGGGCGGGTCAGCCCCAGCATTTT. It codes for CASSPQGAGQPQHF.

The CDR3 loop is CASSQQGLRLQETQYF. The CDR3 nucleotides read TGTGCCAGCAGCCAACAGGGTTTACGCCTGCAAGAGACCCAGTACTTC. The J gene is TRBJ2-5, the V gene TRBV7-7, with D possibly being TRBD1 (6 bases). The germline CDR1 and CDR2 sequences are SSHAT and FNYEAQ (reference sequence). V shed 5 bases and J shed 2 bases, with 18 bases lying between them. The CDR3 spans 16 residues.

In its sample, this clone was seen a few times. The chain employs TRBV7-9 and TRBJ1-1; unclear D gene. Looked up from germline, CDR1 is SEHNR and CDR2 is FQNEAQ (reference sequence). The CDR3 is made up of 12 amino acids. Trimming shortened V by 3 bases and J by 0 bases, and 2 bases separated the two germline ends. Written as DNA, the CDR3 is TGTGCCAGCAGCTTTATGAACACTGAAGCTTTCTTT. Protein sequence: CASSFMNTEAFF.

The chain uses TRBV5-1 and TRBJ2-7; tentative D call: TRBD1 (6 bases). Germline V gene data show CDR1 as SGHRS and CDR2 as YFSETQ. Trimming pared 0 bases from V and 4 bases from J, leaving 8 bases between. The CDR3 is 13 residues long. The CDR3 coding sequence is TGCGCCAGCAGCTTGGGGGACATATACGAGCAGTACTTC. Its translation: CASSLGDIYEQYF.

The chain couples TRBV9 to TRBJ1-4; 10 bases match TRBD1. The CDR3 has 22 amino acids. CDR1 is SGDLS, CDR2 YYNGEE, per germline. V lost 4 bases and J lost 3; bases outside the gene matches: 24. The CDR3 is CASSPRRRPGQGWSMANEKLFF. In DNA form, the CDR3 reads TGTGCCAGCAGCCCCCGTCGACGCCCGGGACAGGGGTGGTCAATGGCTAATGAAAAACTGTTTTTT. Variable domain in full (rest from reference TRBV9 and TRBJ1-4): DSGVTQTPKHLITATGQRVTLRCSPRSGDLSVYWYQQSLDQGLQFLIQYYNGEERAKGNILERFSAQQFPDLHSELNLSSLELGDSALYFCASSPRRRPGQGWSMANEKLFFGSGTQLSVL.

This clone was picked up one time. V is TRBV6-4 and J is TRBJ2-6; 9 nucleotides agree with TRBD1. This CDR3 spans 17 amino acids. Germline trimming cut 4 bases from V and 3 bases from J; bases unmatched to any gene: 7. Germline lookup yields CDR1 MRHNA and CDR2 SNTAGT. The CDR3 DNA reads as TGTGCCAGCAGTGGGGGACAGGGTTTTTTTGGGGCCAACGTCCTGACTTTC. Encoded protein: CASSGGQGFFGANVLTF.

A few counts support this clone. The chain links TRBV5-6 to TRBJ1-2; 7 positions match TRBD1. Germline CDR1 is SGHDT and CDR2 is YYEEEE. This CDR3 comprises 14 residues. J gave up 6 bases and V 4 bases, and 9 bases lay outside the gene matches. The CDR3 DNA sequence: TGTGCCAGCAGCCCGACAGGGATGTGGGATGGCTACACCTTC. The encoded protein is CASSPTGMWDGYTF.

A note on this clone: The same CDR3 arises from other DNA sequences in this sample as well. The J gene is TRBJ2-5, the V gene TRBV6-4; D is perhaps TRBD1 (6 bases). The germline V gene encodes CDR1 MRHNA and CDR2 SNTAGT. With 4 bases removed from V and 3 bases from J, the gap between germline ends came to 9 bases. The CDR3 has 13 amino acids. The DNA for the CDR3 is TGTGCCAGCAGTGGACAGGCCGAAGAGACCCAGTACTTC. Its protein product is CASSGQAEETQYF.

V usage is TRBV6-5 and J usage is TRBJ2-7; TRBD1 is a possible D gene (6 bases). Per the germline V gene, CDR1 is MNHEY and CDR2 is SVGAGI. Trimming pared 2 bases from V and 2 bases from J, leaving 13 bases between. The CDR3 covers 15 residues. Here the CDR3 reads CASSYNRDITYEQYF. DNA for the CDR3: TGTGCCAGCAGTTACAATCGGGACATAACCTACGAGCAGTACTTC.

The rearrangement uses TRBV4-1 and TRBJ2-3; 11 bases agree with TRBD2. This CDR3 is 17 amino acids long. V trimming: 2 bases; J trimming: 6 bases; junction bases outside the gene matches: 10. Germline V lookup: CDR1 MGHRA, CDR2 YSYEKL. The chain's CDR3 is CASSQRISGGAEDTQYF. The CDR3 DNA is TGCGCCAGCAGCCAAAGGATTAGCGGGGGGGCCGAGGATACGCAGTATTTT.

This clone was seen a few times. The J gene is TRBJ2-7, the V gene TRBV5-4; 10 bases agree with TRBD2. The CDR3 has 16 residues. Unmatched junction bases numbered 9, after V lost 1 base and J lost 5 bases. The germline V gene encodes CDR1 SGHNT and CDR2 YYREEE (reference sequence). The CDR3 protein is CASSLWSAGGPNEQYF. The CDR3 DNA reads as TGTGCCAGCAGCTTGTGGTCAGCGGGGGGGCCCAACGAGCAGTACTTC.

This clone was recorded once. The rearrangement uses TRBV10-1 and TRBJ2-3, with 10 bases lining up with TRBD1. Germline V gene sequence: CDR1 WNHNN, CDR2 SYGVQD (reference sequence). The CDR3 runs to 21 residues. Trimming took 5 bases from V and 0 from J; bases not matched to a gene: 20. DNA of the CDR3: TGCGCCAGCAGTTCCCTCCCGACAGGGGGCGTTGCGGACCCGAGCACAGATACGCAGTATTTT. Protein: CASSSLPTGGVADPSTDTQYF.

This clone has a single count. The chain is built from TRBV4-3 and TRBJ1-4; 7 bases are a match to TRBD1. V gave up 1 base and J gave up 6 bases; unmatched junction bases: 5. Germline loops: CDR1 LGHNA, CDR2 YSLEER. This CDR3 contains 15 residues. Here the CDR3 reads CASSQVQGRDEKLFF. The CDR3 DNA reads TGCGCCAGCAGCCAAGTACAGGGGCGAGATGAAAAACTGTTTTTT.

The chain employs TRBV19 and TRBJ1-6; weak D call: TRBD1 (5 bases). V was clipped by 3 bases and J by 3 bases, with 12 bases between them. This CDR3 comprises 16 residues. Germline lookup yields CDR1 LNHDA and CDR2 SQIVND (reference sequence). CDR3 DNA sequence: TGTGCCAGTAGTATTTATGGACAAATCTATAATTCACCCCTCCACTTT. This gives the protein CASSIYGQIYNSPLHF. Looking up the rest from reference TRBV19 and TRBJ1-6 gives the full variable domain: DGGITQSPKYLFRKEGQNVTLSCEQNLNHDAMYWYRQDPGQGLRLIYYSQIVNDFQKGDIAEGYSVSREKKESFPLTVTSAQKNPTAFYLCASSIYGQIYNSPLHFGNGTRLTVT.

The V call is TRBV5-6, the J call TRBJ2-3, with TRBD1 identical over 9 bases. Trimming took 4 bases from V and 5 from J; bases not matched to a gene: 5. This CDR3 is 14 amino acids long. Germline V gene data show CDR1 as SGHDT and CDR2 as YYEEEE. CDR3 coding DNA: TGTGCCAGCAGCGGGACAGGGAGGAAAGATACGCAGTATTTT. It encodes CASSGTGRKDTQYF.

CDR3 in amino acids: CATSRDRVGEQYF. Written as DNA, the CDR3 is TGTGCCACCAGCAGAGACAGGGTCGGCGAGCAGTACTTC. The chain links TRBV15 to TRBJ2-7; tentatively, D is TRBD1 (5 bases). CDR1 LNHNV and CDR2 YYDKDF come from the germline V gene (reference sequence). This CDR3 is built from 13 residues. The ends were cut back, 0 bases at V and 6 bases at J, with 9 bases in the middle.

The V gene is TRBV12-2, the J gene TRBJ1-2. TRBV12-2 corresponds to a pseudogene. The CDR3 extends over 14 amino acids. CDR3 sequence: CASLHGVANYGYTF. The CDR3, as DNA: TGTGCAAGCCTCCACGGGGTAGCTAACTATGGCTACACCTTC.

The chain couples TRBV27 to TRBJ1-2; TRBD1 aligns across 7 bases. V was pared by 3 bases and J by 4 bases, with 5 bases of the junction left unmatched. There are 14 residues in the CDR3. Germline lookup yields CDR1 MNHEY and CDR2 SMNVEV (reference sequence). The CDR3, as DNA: TGTGCCAGCAGTTTCAGCAGGGGGGCCTATGGCTACACCTTC. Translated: CASSFSRGAYGYTF.

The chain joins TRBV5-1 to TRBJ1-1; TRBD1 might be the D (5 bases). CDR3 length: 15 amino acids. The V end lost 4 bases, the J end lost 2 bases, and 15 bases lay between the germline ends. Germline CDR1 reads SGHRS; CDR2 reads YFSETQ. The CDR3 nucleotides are TGCGCCAGCAGCATACTAAGCACAGGTAACACTGAAGCTTTCTTT. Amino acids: CASSILSTGNTEAFF.

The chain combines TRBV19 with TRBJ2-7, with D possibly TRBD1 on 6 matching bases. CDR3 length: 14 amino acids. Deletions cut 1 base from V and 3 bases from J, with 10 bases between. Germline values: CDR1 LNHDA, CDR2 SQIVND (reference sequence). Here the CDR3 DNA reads TGTGCCAGTAGTATAGGTGGACAGTTCTACGAGCAGTACTTC. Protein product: CASSIGGQFYEQYF. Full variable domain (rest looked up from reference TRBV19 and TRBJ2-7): DGGITQSPKYLFRKEGQNVTLSCEQNLNHDAMYWYRQDPGQGLRLIYYSQIVNDFQKGDIAEGYSVSREKKESFPLTVTSAQKNPTAFYLCASSIGGQFYEQYFGPGTRLTVT.